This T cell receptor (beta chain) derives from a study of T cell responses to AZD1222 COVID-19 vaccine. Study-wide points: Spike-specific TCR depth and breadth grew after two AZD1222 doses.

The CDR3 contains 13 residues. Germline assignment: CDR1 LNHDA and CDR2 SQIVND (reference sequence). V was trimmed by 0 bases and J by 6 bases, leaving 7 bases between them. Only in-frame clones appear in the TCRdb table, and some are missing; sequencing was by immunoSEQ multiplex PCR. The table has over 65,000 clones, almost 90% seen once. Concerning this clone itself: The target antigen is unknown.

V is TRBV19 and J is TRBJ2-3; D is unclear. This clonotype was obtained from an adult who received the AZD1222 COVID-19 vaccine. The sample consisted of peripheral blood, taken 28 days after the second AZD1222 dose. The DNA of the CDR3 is TGTGCCAGTAGTATAGATAAAGGGGATACGCAGTATTTT. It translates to CASSIDKGDTQYF. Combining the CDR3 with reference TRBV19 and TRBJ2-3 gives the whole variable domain DGGITQSPKYLFRKEGQNVTLSCEQNLNHDAMYWYRQDPGQGLRLIYYSQIVNDFQKGDIAEGYSVSREKKESFPLTVTSAQKNPTAFYLCASSIDKGDTQYFGPGTRLTVL.